These 26 T cell receptor beta chains originate from one sample sequenced in a study of blood T cell repertoires in COVID-19. Profiled with immunoSEQ multiplex PCR; TCRdb holds only in-frame clones, not every one. Altogether some 150,000 clones are present, around 85% being singletons, with the ten largest covering about 2.4%. The source material was peripheral blood. These receptors were obtained from a woman aged 65 to 85 with acute or convalescent COVID-19.

The CDR3 here is CASSDTGTSYNEQFF. In DNA form, the CDR3 reads TGTGCCAGCAGTGACACCGGGACTAGCTACAATGAGCAGTTCTTC. The V call is TRBV6-2 or TRBV6-3, the J call TRBJ2-1, with TRBD2 matching over 8 bases. The CDR3 is made up of 15 amino acids. Trimming at V came to 5 bases and at J to 3 bases, leaving 6 bases not matched to a gene. The germline gives CDR1 MNHEY, CDR2 SVGEGT.

This sequence joins TRBV5-1 and TRBJ2-5; D gene uncertain. The germline V gene has CDR1 SGHRS and CDR2 YFSETQ. V shed 4 bases and J shed 8 bases, with 21 bases lying between them. The CDR3 runs to 15 residues. The CDR3, as DNA: TGCGCCAGCAGCCCCCCCCCGTTGGCCCCAGGAACCCAGTACTTC. This gives the protein CASSPPPLAPGTQYF. Combining the CDR3 with reference TRBV5-1 and TRBJ2-5 gives the whole variable domain KAGVTQTPRYLIKTRGQQVTLSCSPISGHRSVSWYQQTPGQGLQFLFEYFSETQRNKGNFPGRFSGRQFSNSRSEMNVSTLELGDSALYLCASSPPPLAPGTQYFGPGTRLLVL.

For the CDR3, the DNA is TGTGCCAGTAGTCTCCAACAGGGGGCGACAGATACGCAGTATTTT. Its protein product is CASSLQQGATDTQYF. The chain joins TRBV19 to TRBJ2-3; 9 positions agree with TRBD1. Germline CDR1 is LNHDA and CDR2 is SQIVND (reference sequence). The CDR3 loop spans 15 amino acids. Trimming cost V 5 bases and J 3 bases; bases outside gene matches: 6.

The rearrangement links TRBV2 to TRBJ1-2; D might be TRBD1 (6 bases). Trimming stripped 4 bases from V and 0 bases from J, with 9 bases between. The germline V gene has CDR1 SNHLY and CDR2 FYNNEI. This CDR3 contains 14 residues. Here the CDR3 DNA reads TGTGCCAGCAGTGCGGACAGCCCTAACTATGGCTACACCTTC. Translated, it gives CASSADSPNYGYTF.

This chain links TRBV7-9 with TRBJ1-1, with TRBD1 as a possible D gene (5 bases). The V end was cut by 5 bases, the J end by 4 bases, with 17 bases between. The CDR3 contains 15 residues. The V gene's germline CDR1 is SEHNR and CDR2 FQNEAQ (reference sequence). This CDR3 reads CASSRTGGVSTEAFF. DNA for the CDR3: TGTGCCAGCAGCCGAACCGGGGGGGTGAGCACTGAAGCTTTCTTT.

The chain recombines TRBV4-1 with TRBJ1-1; 9 nucleotides line up with TRBD1. CDR3 length: 16 residues. The J segment lost 5 bases and the V segment lost 1 base, leaving 8 bases of the junction unmatched. Germline V gene sequence: CDR1 MGHRA, CDR2 YSYEKL. The CDR3 DNA follows: TGCGCCAGCAGCCAAGCAGGTACAGGGGGCAGGACTGAAGCTTTCTTT. It is translated as CASSQAGTGGRTEAFF.

The chain recombines TRBV5-1 with TRBJ2-7; 7 bases are shared with TRBD1. V dropped 5 bases and J dropped 3; count of bases not matched to a gene: 5. Germline CDR1 is SGHRS and CDR2 is YFSETQ. This CDR3 spans 13 amino acids. CDR3 amino acids: CASRVDRVYEQYF. CDR3 DNA: TGCGCCAGCAGGGTCGACAGGGTCTACGAGCAGTACTTC. Using reference TRBV5-1 and TRBJ2-7 for the parts outside the CDR3, the full variable domain is KAGVTQTPRYLIKTRGQQVTLSCSPISGHRSVSWYQQTPGQGLQFLFEYFSETQRNKGNFPGRFSGRQFSNSRSEMNVSTLELGDSALYLCASRVDRVYEQYFGPGTRLTVT.

The chain carries TRBV14 and TRBJ1-4, with 7 bases fitting TRBD1. The CDR3 has 16 residues. Germline V gene data show CDR1 as SGHDN and CDR2 as FVKESK. The V segment lost 5 bases and the J segment 4 bases; nucleotides outside the gene matches: 10. The CDR3 spells CASSMTQGTINEKLFF. As DNA, the CDR3 is TGTGCCAGCAGCATGACACAGGGGACCATTAATGAAAAACTGTTTTTT.

The rearrangement links TRBV12-3 or TRBV12-4 to TRBJ2-7; 7 bases are shared with TRBD1. The CDR3 consists of 13 residues. V shed 5 bases and J 12 bases; nucleotides not matched to a gene: 13. The CDR3 DNA reads TGTGCCAGCAGTATTCACGGGACAGAGGTACTGTACTTC. This gives the protein CASSIHGTEVLYF.

The V call is TRBV6-5, the J call TRBJ1-6; 7 nucleotides match TRBD1. The CDR3 covers 15 residues. V lost 8 bases and J lost 8; bases outside the gene matches: 12. The germline CDR1 and CDR2 sequences are MNHEY and SVGAGI. The DNA of the CDR3 is TGTGCCAGCTCAGTGATGACAGGGTCTCATTCACCCCTCCACTTT. Its translation is CASSVMTGSHSPLHF.

This clone was seen just once. J is TRBJ1-1 and V is TRBV11-3; TRBD1 might be the D (6 bases). From germline, CDR1 is SGHNT and CDR2 YENEEA. The length of the CDR3 is 13 residues. Trimming cost V 5 bases and J 1 base, with 8 bases left between them. CDR3 residues: CASSPRGNTEAFF. CDR3 nucleotides: TGTGCCAGCAGCCCCAGGGGGAACACTGAAGCTTTCTTT.

The rearrangement joins TRBV7-8 to TRBJ2-3; 8 bases map to TRBD1. The V gene end was trimmed by 6 bases and the J gene end by 1 base; junction bases not matched to a gene: 3. The germline gives CDR1 SGHVS, CDR2 FQNEAQ. This CDR3 has 14 residues. The CDR3 DNA reads as TGTGCCAGCAGAGGACAGGGAGGCACAGATACGCAGTATTTT. Residues: CASRGQGGTDTQYF.

The rearrangement uses TRBV15 and TRBJ1-1; D is perhaps TRBD1 (5 bases). Germline CDR1 and CDR2: LNHNV and YYDKDF (reference sequence). With 1 base removed from V and 0 bases from J, the gap between germline ends came to 9 bases. This CDR3 region has 15 residues. The chain's CDR3 is CATSRAGGLNTEAFF. The CDR3 bases are TGTGCCACCAGCAGAGCGGGGGGTTTGAACACTGAAGCTTTCTTT.

The rearrangement joins TRBV6-2 or TRBV6-3 to TRBJ1-6; 8 positions agree with TRBD1. Germline V gene lookup returns CDR1 MNHEY and CDR2 SVGEGT. The V gene end was trimmed by 4 bases and the J gene end by 11 bases; junction bases not matched to a gene: 7. This CDR3 region has 14 residues. In DNA form, the CDR3 reads TGTGCCAGCAGTTTCCGGGACAGGCGAACACCCCTCCACTTT. This codes for CASSFRDRRTPLHF.

The gene calls are TRBV5-1 and TRBJ2-5; no firm D call. This CDR3 region has 16 residues. From germline, CDR1 is SGHRS and CDR2 YFSETQ. The germline V and J ends were trimmed by 0 bases and 0 bases, with 12 bases remaining between them. The CDR3 DNA reads as TGCGCCAGCAGCTTGGGTCTCTACCACTACCAAGAGACCCAGTACTTC. Residues: CASSLGLYHYQETQYF. The full variable domain, in which reference TRBV5-1 and TRBJ2-5 provide the parts outside the CDR3, is KAGVTQTPRYLIKTRGQQVTLSCSPISGHRSVSWYQQTPGQGLQFLFEYFSETQRNKGNFPGRFSGRQFSNSRSEMNVSTLELGDSALYLCASSLGLYHYQETQYFGPGTRLLVL.

The chain employs TRBV5-1 and TRBJ2-1, with TRBD1 matching over 9 bases. V dropped 4 bases and J dropped 15; count of bases not matched to a gene: 11. CDR1 and CDR2 (germline): SGHRS, YFSETQ. The CDR3 has 13 amino acids. CDR3 residues: CASSPRPGQGVFF. The CDR3 coding sequence is TGCGCCAGCAGCCCACGGCCGGGACAGGGTGTGTTCTTC. The full variable domain, its missing parts supplied by reference TRBV5-1 and TRBJ2-1, is KAGVTQTPRYLIKTRGQQVTLSCSPISGHRSVSWYQQTPGQGLQFLFEYFSETQRNKGNFPGRFSGRQFSNSRSEMNVSTLELGDSALYLCASSPRPGQGVFFGPGTRLTVL.

This clone turned up a few times. The chain carries TRBV3-1 (or the pseudogene TRBV3-2) and TRBJ2-7; the D gene is possibly TRBD2 (6 bases). The CDR3 runs 11 residues. V was shortened by 1 base and J by 12 bases, with 10 bases between the two germline ends. Germline V lookup: CDR1 LGHDT, CDR2 YNNKEL (reference sequence). The CDR3 here is CASSQGRDWYV. In nucleotides, the CDR3 is TGTGCCAGCAGCCAAGGGCGGGACTGGTACGTC.

This rearrangement joins TRBV25-1 to TRBJ1-2; tentative D call: TRBD1 (6 bases). Trimming left V 1 base short and J 2 bases short, with 8 bases between. Germline V gene data show CDR1 as MGHDK and CDR2 as SYGVNS. The CDR3 loop spans 14 amino acids. CDR3 loop: CASSEFQGNYGYTF. CDR3 coding DNA: TGTGCCAGCAGTGAATTCCAGGGGAACTATGGCTACACCTTC.

The gene calls are TRBV5-1 and TRBJ2-7, with 10 nucleotides matching TRBD2. The CDR3 covers 14 residues. Trimming removed 2 bases from V and 3 bases from J; junction bases left unmatched: 2. Per the germline V gene, CDR1 is SGHRS and CDR2 is YFSETQ. CDR3 amino acids: CASSLAGGRYEQYF. CDR3 DNA: TGCGCCAGCAGCTTAGCGGGGGGGCGCTACGAGCAGTACTTC.

This rearrangement joins TRBV10-3 to TRBJ2-5; a possible D gene is TRBD1 (6 bases). V was cut by 3 bases and J by 5 bases, with 13 bases left in between. The CDR3 runs to 14 residues. CDR1 and CDR2 from the germline V gene are ENHRY and SYGVKD. The CDR3 DNA sequence: TGTGCCATCAGTGATGCGGGTACAGGGGAGACCCAGTACTTC. Amino acids: CAISDAGTGETQYF.

For this clone: At the DNA level, this CDR3 is encoded by other sequences in the same sample as well. The J gene is TRBJ2-5, the V gene TRBV5-1; possibly TRBD1 for D (5 bases). Germline V gives CDR1 SGHRS, CDR2 YFSETQ. V lost 2 bases, J lost 3 bases, and 8 bases lay in between. This CDR3 has 13 residues. CDR3 loop: CASSLQGEETQYF. The CDR3 DNA reads as TGCGCCAGCAGCTTACAAGGGGAAGAGACCCAGTACTTC.

The chain couples TRBV5-4 to TRBJ1-1, with D possibly matching TRBD1 (6 bases). Trimming cost V 0 bases and J 3 bases, with 15 bases left between them. CDR3 length equals 16 residues. Germline V lookup: CDR1 SGHNT, CDR2 YYREEE (reference sequence). The CDR3 DNA reads TGTGCCAGCAGCTTGGGCGGGGGGCCCTGGGACACTGAAGCTTTCTTT. Its protein product is CASSLGGGPWDTEAFF.

The chain has TRBV14 and TRBJ1-3; D is ambiguous. The V and J ends lost 10 bases and 4 bases respectively, with 8 bases between them. This CDR3 has 11 residues. Germline V gives CDR1 SGHDN, CDR2 FVKESK. CDR3 sequence: CATMSGNTIYF. The CDR3 nucleotides are TGTGCCACCATGAGCGGAAACACCATATATTTT.

The chain has TRBV28 and TRBJ2-5, with 7 bases matching TRBD1. V lost 6 bases, J lost 5 bases, and 6 bases stayed unmatched. Germline V gene data show CDR1 as MDHEN and CDR2 as SYDVKM. The CDR3 is 13 residues long. The DNA of the CDR3 is TGTGCCAGCAGCCAAGGGGGCTTTGAGACCCAGTACTTC. Amino acids: CASSQGGFETQYF.

The V gene is TRBV28, the J gene TRBJ1-1; D call uncertain. The V gene's germline CDR1 is MDHEN and CDR2 SYDVKM. V shed 6 bases and J shed 0 bases, with 5 bases lying between them. The CDR3 runs 12 residues. CDR3 coding DNA: TGTGCCAGCAGCTCAGTGAACACTGAAGCTTTCTTT. Protein sequence: CASSSVNTEAFF.

In its sample, this clone was seen once. The genes are TRBV11-2 and TRBJ2-2; 7 bases align to TRBD1. The CDR3 covers 16 residues. Germline CDR1 reads SGHAT; CDR2 reads FQNNGV. The V gene end was trimmed by 1 base and the J gene end by 3 bases; junction bases not matched to a gene: 5. The CDR3 region has the DNA TGTGCCAGCAGCTTAGGAAGGGGGCCCTACACCGGGGAGCTGTTTTTT. As protein: CASSLGRGPYTGELFF.